A selection of T cell receptor beta chains follows, all from one sample in a study of cytotoxic CD8 clonotypes in ibrutinib-treated CLL. Measured with immunoSEQ multiplex PCR; TCRdb has only the in-frame clones, and not every one. The sample records some 350,000 clones, around 66% being singletons. The sequencing here drew on PBMCs, taken after 36 months of ibrutinib treatment. The receptors shown here come from a human donor with chronic lymphocytic leukemia. CDR3s include the opening cysteine and the closing phenylalanine or tryptophan. The D gene is left open where the match is weak. Size values are once, few and many counts, or a class for expanded clones, and some rows have none.

d_call: TRBD1; clone_size: .; v_call: TRBV18; j_call: TRBJ1-2; cdr3_nt: TGTGCCAGCTCAGGCAACAGGGGGGACTATGGCTACACCTTC; cdr3_aa: CASSGNRGDYGYTF
d_call: .; clone_size: few; v_call: TRBV6-6; j_call: TRBJ2-7; cdr3_nt: TGTGCCAGCAGTTTAAGGGCGGGCTACGAGCAGTACTTC; cdr3_aa: CASSLRAGYEQYF
d_call: .; clone_size: few; v_call: TRBV7-9; j_call: TRBJ1-4; cdr3_nt: TGTGCCAGCAGCTTAGACGGAGCAACTAATGAAAAACTGTTTTTT; cdr3_aa: CASSLDGATNEKLFF
d_call: .; clone_size: .; v_call: TRBV5-1; j_call: TRBJ2-7; cdr3_nt: TGCGCCAGCAGCTTGGTAAGCTACGAGCAGTACTTC; cdr3_aa: CASSLVSYEQYF
d_call: .; clone_size: .; v_call: TRBV27; j_call: TRBJ1-1; cdr3_nt: TGTGCCAGCAGTCCCTCGGTGTGGTCAGGTTTCATGAACACTGAAGCTTTCTTT; cdr3_aa: CASSPSVWSGFMNTEAFF
d_call: .; clone_size: .; v_call: TRBV28; j_call: TRBJ2-3; cdr3_nt: TGTGCCAGCAGTTTCCGGACAGCTAAAGGGACAGATACGCAGTATTTT; cdr3_aa: CASSFRTAKGTDTQYF
d_call: TRBD2; clone_size: .; v_call: TRBV4-1; j_call: TRBJ2-7; cdr3_nt: TGCGCCAGCAGCCAAAGGGGACTAGCGGGTTACGAGCAGTACTTC; cdr3_aa: CASSQRGLAGYEQYF
d_call: .; clone_size: .; v_call: TRBV7-2; j_call: TRBJ1-2; cdr3_nt: TGTGCCAGCAGCTTAACTCCGGATTATGGCTACACCTTC; cdr3_aa: CASSLTPDYGYTF
d_call: .; clone_size: .; v_call: TRBV18; j_call: TRBJ1-2; cdr3_nt: TGTGCCAGCTCACAAACAGGGTTACATGAGGTATATGGCTACACCTTC; cdr3_aa: CASSQTGLHEVYGYTF
d_call: .; clone_size: .; v_call: TRBV6-5; j_call: TRBJ1-5; cdr3_nt: TGTGCCAGCAGTTACTCTCGGGGGCACAATCAGCCCCAGCATTTT; cdr3_aa: CASSYSRGHNQPQHF
d_call: .; clone_size: .; v_call: TRBV7-2; j_call: TRBJ2-5; cdr3_nt: TGTGCCAGCAGCTTACTTAGATTCGAGACCCAGTACTTC; cdr3_aa: CASSLLRFETQYF
d_call: .; clone_size: .; v_call: TRBV29-1; j_call: TRBJ2-3; cdr3_nt: TGCAGCGTTGGGGCTAGGAGCACAGATACGCAGTATTTT; cdr3_aa: CSVGARSTDTQYF
d_call: .; clone_size: .; v_call: TRBV7-3; j_call: TRBJ1-2; cdr3_nt: TGTGCCAGCAGCCCTGGGCCGGTTAACTATGGCTACACCTTC; cdr3_aa: CASSPGPVNYGYTF
d_call: TRBD1; clone_size: .; v_call: TRBV6-5; j_call: TRBJ1-2; cdr3_nt: TGTGCCAGCAGCGGACAGGGCGACTATGGCTACACCTTC; cdr3_aa: CASSGQGDYGYTF
d_call: .; clone_size: once; v_call: TRBV11-2; j_call: TRBJ1-6; cdr3_nt: TGTGCCAGCAGCTTAGGGGGCTCTAATTCACCCCTCCACTTT; cdr3_aa: CASSLGGSNSPLHF
d_call: .; clone_size: .; v_call: TRBV5-1; j_call: TRBJ2-7; cdr3_nt: TGCGCCAGCAGTTACTCTGGGGGGAACTACGAGCAGTACTTC; cdr3_aa: CASSYSGGNYEQYF
d_call: TRBD1; clone_size: once; v_call: TRBV7-9; j_call: TRBJ1-1; cdr3_nt: TGTGCCAGCAACCCCCGACAGGGGCGGACGGCTGAAGCTTTCTTT; cdr3_aa: CASNPRQGRTAEAFF
d_call: TRBD1; clone_size: once; v_call: TRBV5-1; j_call: TRBJ1-6; cdr3_nt: TGCGCCAGCAGCTGGACGGGACAGGGACCTAATTCACCCCTCCACTTT; cdr3_aa: CASSWTGQGPNSPLHF
d_call: .; clone_size: .; v_call: TRBV6-6; j_call: TRBJ2-7; cdr3_nt: TGTGCCAGCAACCAGAACCCACAGGACCCGGAGTACTTC; cdr3_aa: CASNQNPQDPEYF
d_call: TRBD1; clone_size: .; v_call: TRBV7-3; j_call: TRBJ1-2; cdr3_nt: TGTGCCAGCAGCTCAACAGGGGTCGGAGGCTACACCTTC; cdr3_aa: CASSSTGVGGYTF
d_call: .; clone_size: once; v_call: TRBV29-1; j_call: TRBJ2-1; cdr3_nt: TGCAGCGCCGAAAGGGATTACAATGAGCAGTTCTTC; cdr3_aa: CSAERDYNEQFF
d_call: .; clone_size: once; v_call: TRBV13; j_call: TRBJ2-1; cdr3_nt: TGTGCCAGCAGCACCAAGGGAGAGCAGTTCTTC; cdr3_aa: CASSTKGEQFF
d_call: .; clone_size: few; v_call: TRBV5-4; j_call: TRBJ2-7; cdr3_nt: TGTGCCAGCAGCCGGGACCCCTCCGGCGAGCAGTACTTC; cdr3_aa: CASSRDPSGEQYF
d_call: .; clone_size: .; v_call: TRBV7-2; j_call: TRBJ1-1; cdr3_nt: TGTGCCAGCAGCTTGTCCGCGGAAGACACTGAAGCTTTCTTT; cdr3_aa: CASSLSAEDTEAFF
d_call: TRBD1; clone_size: .; v_call: TRBV29-1; j_call: TRBJ2-7; cdr3_nt: TGCAGCGTTAGGGGACAGACCTACGAGCAGTACTTC; cdr3_aa: CSVRGQTYEQYF
d_call: .; clone_size: once; v_call: TRBV5-6; j_call: TRBJ1-5; cdr3_nt: TGTGCCAGCAGCTGGTCCGCGGGGCAGCCCCAGCATTTT; cdr3_aa: CASSWSAGQPQHF
d_call: .; clone_size: few; v_call: TRBV10-3; j_call: TRBJ2-7; cdr3_nt: TGTGCCATCAGGCAGGGCTACGAGCAGTACTTC; cdr3_aa: CAIRQGYEQYF
d_call: .; clone_size: .; v_call: TRBV6-6; j_call: TRBJ1-4; cdr3_nt: TGTGCCAGCAGTTACTCGCGGGGGGCTGGTGAAAAACTGTTTTTT; cdr3_aa: CASSYSRGAGEKLFF
d_call: .; clone_size: .; v_call: TRBV1; j_call: TRBJ2-7; cdr3_nt: TGCACCAGCAGCCGAAGGGACGAGAAACCCTACGAGCAGTACTTC; cdr3_aa: CTSSRRDEKPYEQYF
d_call: TRBD2; clone_size: .; v_call: TRBV7-9; j_call: TRBJ2-5; cdr3_nt: TGTGCCAGCAGCCCCGGGACTAGCGGGGCCTCGGAGACCCAGTACTTC; cdr3_aa: CASSPGTSGASETQYF
d_call: .; clone_size: few; v_call: TRBV15; j_call: TRBJ1-3; cdr3_nt: TGTGCCACCAGCAGCGGGGGGGTTGGAAACACCATATATTTT; cdr3_aa: CATSSGGVGNTIYF
d_call: .; clone_size: .; v_call: TRBV4-1; j_call: TRBJ2-1; cdr3_nt: TGCGCCAGCGGGAGTGTTTACAATGAGCAGTTCTTC; cdr3_aa: CASGSVYNEQFF
d_call: .; clone_size: .; v_call: TRBV10-3; j_call: TRBJ2-5; cdr3_nt: TGTGCCATCAGTGAGCGCTCCTTAGAGGGAGAGACCCAGTACTTC; cdr3_aa: CAISERSLEGETQYF
d_call: .; clone_size: .; v_call: TRBV25-1; j_call: TRBJ1-1; cdr3_nt: TGTGCCAGCAGCCAGGCCCTGCCCCTGACAACCGGGGCTTTCTTT; cdr3_aa: CASSQALPLTTGAFF
d_call: .; clone_size: few; v_call: TRBV19; j_call: TRBJ1-1; cdr3_nt: TGTGCCACCCGCGACCCGAACACTGAAGCTTTCTTT; cdr3_aa: CATRDPNTEAFF
d_call: .; clone_size: .; v_call: TRBV5-6; j_call: TRBJ1-5; cdr3_nt: TGTGCCAGCAGCTTGCTACGGGGCGCGTCTCAGCCCCAGCATTTT; cdr3_aa: CASSLLRGASQPQHF
d_call: .; clone_size: .; v_call: TRBV10-3; j_call: TRBJ1-2; cdr3_nt: TGTGCCATCAGTGAGTCCGGCTTAACCTATGGCTACACCTTC; cdr3_aa: CAISESGLTYGYTF
d_call: TRBD2; clone_size: .; v_call: TRBV10-3; j_call: TRBJ2-1; cdr3_nt: TGTGCCATCAGTAAGGGACTAGCGAACTTGCATGAGCAGTTCTTC; cdr3_aa: CAISKGLANLHEQFF
d_call: .; clone_size: .; v_call: TRBV15; j_call: TRBJ2-7; cdr3_nt: TGTGCCACCAGCAGTACTGGCGAGCAGTACTTC; cdr3_aa: CATSSTGEQYF
d_call: TRBD1; clone_size: .; v_call: TRBV11-2; j_call: TRBJ2-7; cdr3_nt: TGTGCCAGCAGCCGTACCCGGGACAGCTCCTACGAGCAGTACTTC; cdr3_aa: CASSRTRDSSYEQYF
d_call: TRBD2; clone_size: .; v_call: TRBV19; j_call: TRBJ2-7; cdr3_nt: TGTGCCAGTAGTATCAGGGAGGGCAGATACGAGCAGTACTTC; cdr3_aa: CASSIREGRYEQYF
d_call: .; clone_size: .; v_call: TRBV28; j_call: TRBJ2-7; cdr3_nt: TGTGCCAGCTCGTCAGGGGACCACGAGCAGTACTTC; cdr3_aa: CASSSGDHEQYF
d_call: TRBD2; clone_size: .; v_call: TRBV5-1; j_call: TRBJ2-5; cdr3_nt: TGCGCCAGCAGCCTACGACTAGCGGGGGCCTCTGTCGTGCCCCAGTACTTC; cdr3_aa: CASSLRLAGASVVPQYF
d_call: TRBD1; clone_size: .; v_call: TRBV9; j_call: TRBJ2-7; cdr3_nt: TGTGCCAGCAGCCTCCGACCGGGACAGGGAGGCTACGAGCAGTACTTC; cdr3_aa: CASSLRPGQGGYEQYF